The T cell receptor beta chain under discussion was sequenced for a study of beta chain features in type 1 diabetes. Study-level background: All samples together contributed 90 million to 130 million sorted cells for examination. Study-level findings and limits: Lower insertion and higher deletion counts appeared at VDJ junctions in type 1 diabetes patients. Researchers caution that PCR might favor shorter templates, equally among patients and controls. Naive, central memory and Treg TCRB repertoires appeared more alike in patients than in healthy donors.

There are a few counts of this clone. Its antigen remains unidentified. The isolated RNA, all of it, was reverse transcribed, so expressed TCRB transcripts were what got sequenced. Clones were sequenced by immunoSEQ multiplex PCR, and TCRdb holds only the in-frame ones, with some missing. The profile covers roughly 450,000 clones, with roughly an eighth appearing a single time and 0.045% to 0.06% taken by the ten largest. The CDR3 extends over 14 amino acids. With 7 bases removed from V and 0 bases from J, the gap between germline ends came to 10 bases. CDR1 is SGHTA, CDR2 FQGNSA, per germline. The clonotype originates from a young woman in good health. The sequenced sample consisted of naive CD4+ T cells from blood. This chain links TRBV7-2 with TRBJ1-3; D is unclear. The CDR3 here is CASTNSNSGNTIYF. The DNA for the CDR3 is TGTGCCAGCACCAACAGCAACTCTGGAAACACCATATATTTT. The full variable domain, in which reference TRBV7-2 and TRBJ1-3 provide the parts outside the CDR3, is GAGVSQSPSNKVTEKGKDVELRCDPISGHTALYWYRQSLGQGLEFLIYFQGNSAPDKSGLPSDRFSAERTGGSVSTLTIQRTQQEDSAVYLCASTNSNSGNTIYFGEGSWLTVV.